The 31 T cell receptor beta chains given below trace back to one sample, sequenced in a study of CD8 T cells in ankylosing spondylitis. One entry per CDR3 protein, called by TCRdb with MiXCR from the 5' RACE reads. Altogether about 31,000 distinct CDR3 sequences are present, about 6.8% being singletons, with the ten largest covering roughly 10%. The sample consisted of blood, either unsorted or a sorted T cell fraction (not recorded which). The receptors derive from a male donor with ankylosing spondylitis or in good health (not recorded which).

This clonotype was seen ten or more times. The chain links TRBV7-3 to TRBJ2-3; possible D gene TRBD2, 5 bases. This CDR3 has 16 residues. V shed 0 bases and J shed 3 bases, with 13 bases lying between them. CDR1 is SGHTA, CDR2 FQGTGA, per germline. The CDR3 loop is CASSLTVAGPTDTQYF. The CDR3, as DNA: TGTGCCAGCAGCTTAACGGTCGCGGGTCCGACAGATACGCAGTATTTT. Together with reference TRBV7-3 and TRBJ2-3, the CDR3 gives the full variable domain: GAGVSQTPSNKVTEKGKYVELRCDPISGHTALYWYRQSLGQGPEFLIYFQGTGAADDSGLPNDRFFAVRPEGSVSTLKIQRTERGDSAVYLCASSLTVAGPTDTQYFGPGTRLTVL.

This clonotype was recorded at least ten times. This chain uses TRBV6-1 with TRBJ2-1; 10 bases match TRBD2. Germline V gene lookup returns CDR1 MNHNS and CDR2 SASEGT. This CDR3 has 14 amino acids. The ends lost 7 bases at V and 7 bases at J; junction bases unmatched: 7. CDR3 in DNA: TGTGCCAGCACGGTAGCGGGAGGACCTAATGAGCAGTTCTTC. It yields the protein CASTVAGGPNEQFF.

This clonotype was seen repeatedly, ten times or more. This chain connects TRBV2 to TRBJ1-2, with D perhaps TRBD1 (5 bases). The CDR3 has 12 amino acids. V was pared by 6 bases and J by 4 bases, with 9 bases between. Germline CDR1 is SNHLY and CDR2 is FYNNEI. This CDR3 reads CASSRDLYGYTF. The CDR3 region has the DNA TGTGCCAGCAGCCGGGACCTCTATGGCTACACCTTC.

This clonotype was picked up many times. The chain recombines TRBV12-3 or TRBV12-4 with TRBJ2-1; TRBD2 is a possible D gene (6 bases). The CDR3 runs 15 residues. V dropped 1 base and J dropped 5 bases, with 12 bases sitting between them. This CDR3 reads CASSLVGEVNNEQFF. DNA of the CDR3: TGTGCCAGCAGTTTAGTGGGGGAGGTAAACAATGAGCAGTTCTTC.

This clonotype has a count of ten or more. The chain employs TRBV29-1 and TRBJ2-1; 9 bases map to TRBD2. V gave up 7 bases and J gave up 9 bases; unmatched junction bases: 10. This CDR3 has 13 amino acids. Germline V gene sequence: CDR1 SQVTM, CDR2 ANQGSEA. Here the CDR3 DNA reads TGCAGCGGGACCCAGCGGGAGGCAAGTGAGCAGTTCTTC. Translation gives CSGTQREASEQFF.

This clonotype was recorded many times. Here the CDR3 DNA reads TGTGCCAGCAGCCATCAGGGGGCGTTCATTCAGTACTTC. The encoded protein is CASSHQGAFIQYF. V is TRBV3-1 and J is TRBJ2-4; 8 positions match TRBD1. From germline, CDR1 is LGHDT and CDR2 YNNKEL (reference sequence). The trim removed 3 bases at V and 9 bases at J, leaving 4 bases unmatched. The CDR3 is 13 amino acids.

Many counts were recorded for this clonotype. The chain carries TRBV20-1 and TRBJ2-3; D unresolved. V was shortened by 3 bases and J by 0 bases, with 7 bases between the two germline ends. CDR1 is DFQATT, CDR2 SNEGSKA, per germline (reference sequence). The CDR3 spans 13 residues. The CDR3 reads CSASSPSTDTQYF. The DNA for the CDR3 is TGCAGTGCTAGCTCCCCTAGCACAGATACGCAGTATTTT.

This clonotype appeared many times. The genes are TRBV3-1 and TRBJ2-3; TRBD1 matches at 8 bases. The trim removed 0 bases at V and 0 bases at J, leaving 5 bases unmatched. The CDR3 spans 17 residues. The germline V gene encodes CDR1 LGHDT and CDR2 YNNKEL (reference sequence). CDR3: CASSQEGRGLSTDTQYF. The DNA of the CDR3 is TGTGCCAGCAGCCAAGAAGGCAGGGGGCTGAGCACAGATACGCAGTATTTT.

J is TRBJ2-7 and V is TRBV9; maybe TRBD2 (6 bases). CDR1 SGDLS and CDR2 YYNGEE come from the germline V gene. V dropped 0 bases and J dropped 6 bases, with 10 bases sitting between them. The CDR3 runs 13 residues. CDR3 amino acids: CASSVAGGSEQYF. The CDR3 DNA is TGTGCCAGCAGCGTAGCAGGAGGGAGCGAGCAGTACTTC.

This clonotype was picked up many times. The V gene is TRBV5-1, the J gene TRBJ1-2; no clear D. The CDR3 consists of 15 residues. Germline V gene data show CDR1 as SGHRS and CDR2 as YFSETQ. V was cut by 3 bases and J by 6 bases, with 18 bases left in between. The CDR3 is CASSSGDGVLDGYTF. CDR3 DNA sequence: TGCGCCAGCAGCTCGGGCGATGGGGTCCTGGATGGCTACACCTTC. The full variable domain, in which reference TRBV5-1 and TRBJ1-2 provide the parts outside the CDR3, is KAGVTQTPRYLIKTRGQQVTLSCSPISGHRSVSWYQQTPGQGLQFLFEYFSETQRNKGNFPGRFSGRQFSNSRSEMNVSTLELGDSALYLCASSSGDGVLDGYTFGSGTRLTVV.

This clonotype has a count of ten or more. The chain joins TRBV7-8 to TRBJ1-1, with 8 bases aligning to TRBD1. The germline CDR1 and CDR2 sequences are SGHVS and FQNEAQ. This CDR3 is 15 amino acids long. After removal of 5 bases from V and 5 bases from J, the junction contained 10 bases not matched to a gene. CDR3 bases: TGTGCCAGCAGCCCGACCGACAGGGGAAGGACTGAAGCTTTCTTT. It encodes CASSPTDRGRTEAFF.

In its sample, this clonotype was seen many times. The chain is built from TRBV28 and TRBJ1-1; D is unresolved. The ends were cut back, 3 bases at V and 0 bases at J, with 17 bases in the middle. CDR1 is MDHEN, CDR2 SYDVKM, per germline. The CDR3 sequence is 17 residues long. This CDR3 reads CASSFSAQRRVNTEAFF. The CDR3 DNA reads as TGTGCCAGCAGTTTCTCGGCGCAGAGGAGGGTGAACACTGAAGCTTTCTTT.

This clonotype was found many times. The rearrangement links TRBV18 to TRBJ2-1; no definite D call. The germline gives CDR1 KGHSH, CDR2 LQKENI. CDR3 size: 14 residues. Trimming pared 0 bases from V and 10 bases from J, leaving 13 bases between. CDR3 sequence: CASSPPVLGPEQFF. DNA for the CDR3: TGTGCCAGCTCACCACCAGTACTTGGTCCGGAGCAGTTCTTC.

The table lists this clonotype with many counts. V gene TRBV19 combines with J gene TRBJ1-5; 12 bases fit TRBD1. The V gene end was trimmed by 6 bases and the J gene end by 6 bases; junction bases not matched to a gene: 12. The CDR3 totals 17 residues. Germline V CDR1 and CDR2: LNHDA, SQIVND (reference sequence). The CDR3 loop is CASSGVGDRGRGQPQHF. CDR3 nucleotides: TGTGCCAGTAGCGGAGTAGGGGACAGGGGGCGCGGTCAGCCCCAGCATTTT.

Ten or more counts support this clonotype. This chain links TRBV3-1 with TRBJ2-1, with 10 bases lining up with TRBD2. Germline V gene sequence: CDR1 LGHDT, CDR2 YNNKEL (reference sequence). The CDR3 loop spans 18 amino acids. J was trimmed by 3 bases and V by 0 bases; bases with no gene match: 8. CDR3 loop: CASSQEGLAGANYNEQFF. The DNA for the CDR3 is TGTGCCAGCAGCCAAGAAGGCCTAGCGGGAGCTAACTACAATGAGCAGTTCTTC.

This clonotype was found many times. V usage is TRBV6-1 and J usage is TRBJ2-5; tentative D call: TRBD2 (5 bases). The V and J ends lost 3 bases and 2 bases respectively, with 16 bases between them. There are 16 residues in the CDR3. CDR1 and CDR2 (germline): MNHNS, SASEGT. The CDR3 sequence is CASSDLRAGKQETQYF. CDR3 DNA sequence: TGTGCCAGCAGTGACTTGCGGGCAGGAAAGCAAGAGACCCAGTACTTC.

The V and J genes are TRBV29-1 and TRBJ2-7, with 13 bases aligning to TRBD2. Germline lookup yields CDR1 SQVTM and CDR2 ANQGSEA. The CDR3 runs to 13 residues. J lost 7 bases, V lost 6 bases, and 6 bases had no gene match. The CDR3 here is CSVGLAGAGEQYF. In DNA form, the CDR3 reads TGCAGCGTCGGACTAGCGGGAGCGGGGGAGCAGTACTTC.

This sequence joins TRBV12-3 or TRBV12-4 and TRBJ1-6, with a tentative D call TRBD1 (5 bases). V shed 6 bases and J shed 12 bases, with 21 bases lying between them. The CDR3 has 15 amino acids. The CDR3 DNA reads TGTGCCAGCAGCCAATACGGGACCCGAATTCAACCCCTCCACTTT. Encoded protein: CASSQYGTRIQPLHF.

The V and J genes are TRBV7-8 and TRBJ2-1, with D perhaps TRBD2 (5 bases). The germline CDR1 and CDR2 sequences are SGHVS and FQNEAQ. V lost 2 bases and J lost 5, with 13 bases in between. The CDR3 spans 15 residues. The CDR3 protein is CASSLRWELDNEQFF. The CDR3 nucleotides read TGTGCCAGCAGCTTAAGGTGGGAGCTCGACAATGAGCAGTTCTTC.

This clonotype was recorded many times. The J gene is TRBJ2-1, the V gene TRBV12-3 or TRBV12-4, with 9 bases aligning to TRBD2. V gave up 0 bases and J gave up 4 bases; unmatched junction bases: 4. The CDR3 has 16 amino acids. Here the CDR3 reads CASSLAGLAGYNEQFF. CDR3 DNA sequence: TGTGCCAGCAGTTTAGCGGGTCTAGCGGGGTACAATGAGCAGTTCTTC.

This clonotype showed up many times. The gene calls are TRBV29-1 and TRBJ2-1; D is possibly TRBD1 or TRBD2 (5 bases each). V lost 4 bases, J lost 5 bases, and 6 bases lay in between. The germline CDR1 and CDR2 sequences are SQVTM and ANQGSEA. CDR3 size: 11 residues. The CDR3 here is CSVGGNNEQFF. CDR3 DNA: TGCAGCGTTGGGGGGAACAATGAGCAGTTCTTC.

In its sample, this clonotype was seen a few times. The chain couples TRBV7-2 to TRBJ1-2; D is undetermined. Trimming removed 4 bases from V and 2 bases from J, with 8 bases in between. Germline loops: CDR1 SGHTA, CDR2 FQGNSA. CDR3 length equals 13 residues. For the CDR3, the DNA is TGTGCCAGCAGCTCCGCGGGGAACTATGGCTACACCTTC. This gives the protein CASSSAGNYGYTF.

This clonotype has a count of ten or more. The chain joins TRBV28 to TRBJ2-2, with D tentatively TRBD1 or TRBD2 (5 bases each). The CDR3 is 16 amino acids. Germline CDR1 is MDHEN and CDR2 is SYDVKM. V was trimmed by 6 bases and J by 1 base, leaving 15 bases between them. For the CDR3, the DNA is TGTGCCAGCAGAAAAACCGGGACGGGGAACACCGGGGAGCTGTTTTTT. Translation: CASRKTGTGNTGELFF.

V and J are TRBV20-1 and TRBJ2-7; 10 bases map to TRBD2. Trimming at V came to 2 bases and at J to 0 bases, leaving 4 bases not matched to a gene. The CDR3 sequence is 15 residues long. Germline assignment: CDR1 DFQATT and CDR2 SNEGSKA (reference sequence). Written as DNA, the CDR3 is TGCAGTGCTAGATATAGCGGGAGGAACTCCTACGAGCAGTACTTC. This gives the protein CSARYSGRNSYEQYF.

This clonotype was observed at least ten times. This chain connects TRBV28 to TRBJ1-4; 11 bases align to TRBD1. Germline V gene lookup returns CDR1 MDHEN and CDR2 SYDVKM. The CDR3 sequence is 15 residues long. V was pared by 2 bases and J by 7 bases, with 3 bases of the junction left unmatched. The CDR3 here is CASSLGGTGGEKLFF. The CDR3 DNA sequence: TGTGCCAGCAGTTTAGGCGGGACAGGGGGTGAAAAACTGTTTTTT.

The table lists this clonotype with many counts. V gene TRBV24-1 combines with J gene TRBJ2-5; 7 bases agree with TRBD1. V was clipped by 0 bases and J by 1 base; unmatched bases: 1. The CDR3 has 15 amino acids. Germline CDR1 reads KGHDR; CDR2 reads SFDVKD. The CDR3 sequence: CATSDLNRGQETQYF. The CDR3 DNA sequence: TGTGCCACCAGTGATTTGAACAGGGGCCAAGAGACCCAGTACTTC.

This clonotype was recorded at least ten times. CDR3 nucleotide sequence: TGTGCCATCACTAGGAATTTAGAGCAGCCCCAGCATTTT. Amino acids: CAITRNLEQPQHF. V and J are TRBV6-6 and TRBJ1-5, with D uncertain. The CDR3 extends over 13 amino acids. Per germline, CDR1 MNHNY and CDR2 SVGAGI (reference sequence). Trimming cost V 10 bases and J 7 bases, with 17 bases left between them.

This clonotype was observed at least ten times. CDR3 nucleotide sequence: TGTGCCAGCAGTTTATCTGGGGGCAATTCACCCCTCCACTTT. Amino acid sequence: CASSLSGGNSPLHF. The rearrangement uses TRBV12-3 or TRBV12-4 and TRBJ1-6, with D possibly TRBD1 on 6 matching bases. CDR3 size: 14 residues. V was trimmed by 2 bases and J by 7 bases, leaving 9 bases between them.

This clonotype was seen ten or more times. This chain links TRBV29-1 with TRBJ2-2; TRBD2 might be the D (5 bases). The CDR3 loop spans 13 amino acids. Deletions cut 4 bases from V and 1 base from J, with 7 bases between. CDR1 is SQVTM and CDR2 is ANQGSEA in the germline V gene. The CDR3 sequence is CSVVRGNTGELFF. CDR3 nucleotide sequence: TGCAGCGTTGTCCGGGGGAACACCGGGGAGCTGTTTTTT.

This clonotype occurred many times. The chain joins TRBV3-1 to TRBJ2-1, with 8 bases lining up with TRBD2. The CDR3 is 14 amino acids. V shed 6 bases and J 2 bases; nucleotides not matched to a gene: 3. The V gene's germline CDR1 is LGHDT and CDR2 YNNKEL (reference sequence). The CDR3 nucleotides are TGTGCCAGCAGACGGGGGGGGCCCTACAATGAGCAGTTCTTC. Its protein is CASRRGGPYNEQFF.

This clonotype was recorded many times. This chain uses TRBV3-1 with TRBJ1-1, with D possibly TRBD1 on 5 matching bases. Trimming left V 4 bases short and J 0 bases short, with 9 bases between. The CDR3 spans 14 residues. Per the germline V gene, CDR1 is LGHDT and CDR2 is YNNKEL (reference sequence). CDR3 nucleotides: TGTGCCAGCAGCCCCCGGACACTGAACACTGAAGCTTTCTTT. As protein: CASSPRTLNTEAFF.